These 22 T cell receptor beta chains came from one sample sequenced in a study of T-cell reconstitution after alpha-beta-depleted transplantation in children. The authors prepared the TCRbeta library with unique molecular identifiers. TCRdb reprocessed the PCR reads with MiXCR, giving one entry per CDR3 protein. The sample shows hundreds of thousands of distinct CDR3 sequences, approximately 14% of them seen only once. The sample was PBMCs, taken before TCRalphabeta/CD19-depleted stem cell transplant. These receptors were obtained from a girl aged 2-9 years with congenital amegakaryocytic thrombocytopenia, due to receive a stem cell transplant.

This clonotype has a count of ten or more. The rearrangement uses TRBV29-1 and TRBJ1-4, with a weak D call TRBD1 (5 bases). The V and J ends lost 5 bases and 4 bases respectively, with 20 bases between them. CDR1 and CDR2 (germline): SQVTM, ANQGSEA. The CDR3 is 16 amino acids. The CDR3 spells CSVKKGTGPHNEKLFF. DNA for the CDR3: TGCAGCGTTAAGAAGGGCACGGGACCTCATAATGAAAAACTGTTTTTT.

In its sample, this clonotype was seen a few times. The chain links TRBV3-1 to TRBJ2-5; D call uncertain. Trimming removed 0 bases at V and 2 bases at J, with 13 bases between. Per germline, CDR1 LGHDT and CDR2 YNNKEL (reference sequence). The CDR3 runs to 16 residues. CDR3 nucleotides: TGTGCCAGCAGCCAAGATCTAAGTGGCAATCAAGAGACCCAGTACTTC. This sequence encodes CASSQDLSGNQETQYF.

The rearrangement links TRBV18 to TRBJ2-1; D remains ambiguous. V lost 3 bases, J lost 4 bases, and 19 bases lay in between. This CDR3 spans 17 amino acids. Germline loops: CDR1 KGHSH, CDR2 LQKENI. CDR3 sequence (DNA): TGTGCCAGCTCACCCGCAGGCGCCCAGGTTATTTACAATGAGCAGTTCTTC. Translating gives CASSPAGAQVIYNEQFF.

This clonotype came up a few times. CDR3 region: CASSVTRNNEQFF. The CDR3 nucleotides are TGTGCCAGCAGCGTTACTAGGAACAATGAGCAGTTCTTC. V and J are TRBV7-9 and TRBJ2-1; tentatively, D is TRBD2 (5 bases). V gave up 5 bases and J gave up 5 bases, with 10 bases separating them. The CDR3 contains 13 residues. CDR1 and CDR2 from the germline V gene are SEHNR and FQNEAQ (reference sequence).

This clonotype has a count of ten or more. The chain carries TRBV12-3 or TRBV12-4 and TRBJ2-2; TRBD2 aligns across 9 bases. The CDR3 length is 14 residues. The V segment lost 5 bases and the J segment 7 bases; nucleotides outside the gene matches: 5. DNA for the CDR3: TGTGCCAGCAGTCGGGGGACTAGCAACGGGGAGCTGTTTTTT. Translating gives CASSRGTSNGELFF.

This clonotype was seen a handful of times. The genes are TRBV7-2 and TRBJ2-2; no clear D. The CDR3 runs 15 residues. Germline CDR1 and CDR2: SGHTA and FQGNSA. V lost 5 bases to trimming and J lost 0 bases, with 10 bases between them. CDR3 bases: TGTGCCAGCAGCCAAAGCGTAGCGAACACCGGGGAGCTGTTTTTT. This encodes CASSQSVANTGELFF. Based on the CDR3 plus reference TRBV7-2 and TRBJ2-2, the full variable domain is GAGVSQSPSNKVTEKGKDVELRCDPISGHTALYWYRQSLGQGLEFLIYFQGNSAPDKSGLPSDRFSAERTGGSVSTLTIQRTQQEDSAVYLCASSQSVANTGELFFGEGSRLTVL.

This clonotype has a handful of counts. V gene TRBV7-2 combines with J gene TRBJ1-5; D may be TRBD1 (5 bases). CDR1 is SGHTA, CDR2 FQGNSA, per germline. With 5 bases removed from V and 0 bases from J, the gap between germline ends came to 8 bases. CDR3 length: 14 residues. CDR3 amino acids: CASSERGSNQPQHF. CDR3 coding DNA: TGTGCCAGCAGCGAGAGGGGTAGCAATCAGCCCCAGCATTTT.

This clonotype was seen many times. This chain joins TRBV20-1 and TRBJ2-3, with D perhaps being TRBD1 or TRBD2 (5 bases each). The germline CDR1 and CDR2 sequences are DFQATT and SNEGSKA (reference sequence). The CDR3 is made up of 14 amino acids. The germline V and J ends were trimmed by 2 bases and 6 bases, with 15 bases remaining between them. CDR3 in amino acids: CSARPGLPGDTQYF. For the CDR3, the DNA is TGCAGTGCTAGACCGGGGCTCCCTGGGGATACGCAGTATTTT.

This clonotype was picked up many times. This sequence joins TRBV20-1 and TRBJ2-3; TRBD1 matches at 8 bases. The germline CDR1 and CDR2 sequences are DFQATT and SNEGSKA (reference sequence). This CDR3 comprises 14 residues. V was clipped by 6 bases and J by 6 bases; unmatched bases: 11. CDR3 protein: CSARQGRTPDTQYF. The CDR3 DNA reads TGCAGTGCCCGACAGGGGCGAACCCCTGATACGCAGTATTTT.

This chain links TRBV5-1 with TRBJ2-5; 8 nucleotides align to TRBD1. V was clipped by 3 bases and J by 2 bases; unmatched bases: 6. This CDR3 has 15 amino acids. In germline, CDR1 is SGHRS, CDR2 YFSETQ. The CDR3 nucleotides are TGCGCCAGCAGCTGGCAAGGACAGGGACAAGAGACCCAGTACTTC. It is translated as CASSWQGQGQETQYF. Complete variable domain (other parts from reference TRBV5-1 and TRBJ2-5): KAGVTQTPRYLIKTRGQQVTLSCSPISGHRSVSWYQQTPGQGLQFLFEYFSETQRNKGNFPGRFSGRQFSNSRSEMNVSTLELGDSALYLCASSWQGQGQETQYFGPGTRLLVL.

This clonotype came up many times. The J gene is TRBJ2-7, the V gene TRBV6-1; 7 bases match TRBD2. V dropped 6 bases and J dropped 2; count of bases not matched to a gene: 13. Germline V gene lookup returns CDR1 MNHNS and CDR2 SASEGT. The CDR3 runs to 16 residues. Here the CDR3 DNA reads TGTGCCAGCAGGACCGGGGGGTCAGCATCGACCTACGAGCAGTACTTC. This gives the protein CASRTGGSASTYEQYF.

This clonotype was recorded a few times. V is TRBV5-1 and J is TRBJ1-1, with 7 bases identical to TRBD1. Germline V gene data show CDR1 as SGHRS and CDR2 as YFSETQ. Unmatched junction bases numbered 3, after V lost 3 bases and J lost 1 base. The CDR3 covers 14 residues. The CDR3 bases are TGCGCCAGCAGCTGGGACAGATCGAACACTGAAGCTTTCTTT. Its translation: CASSWDRSNTEAFF.

The gene calls are TRBV6-5 and TRBJ2-7; no firm D call. CDR1 and CDR2 (germline): MNHEY, SVGAGI. V was trimmed by 0 bases and J by 2 bases, leaving 11 bases between them. The CDR3 is made up of 15 amino acids. Here the CDR3 reads CASSYSLEVTYEQYF. Written as DNA, the CDR3 is TGTGCCAGCAGTTACTCCCTAGAAGTCACCTACGAGCAGTACTTC.

In this sample, this clonotype turned up a few times. The CDR3 reads CSAGATSGFYEQYF. In nucleotides, the CDR3 is TGCAGTGCGGGGGCAACTAGCGGCTTCTACGAGCAGTACTTC. The genes are TRBV20-1 and TRBJ2-7, with 8 bases fitting TRBD2. Germline CDR1 is DFQATT and CDR2 is SNEGSKA (reference sequence). Trimming cost V 6 bases and J 3 bases; bases outside gene matches: 10. The CDR3 is 14 residues long.

This clonotype has at least ten counts. The chain has TRBV5-1 and TRBJ2-7; unclear D gene. The length of the CDR3 is 13 residues. Germline V CDR1 and CDR2: SGHRS, YFSETQ. V dropped 0 bases and J dropped 7 bases, with 11 bases sitting between them. This chain's CDR3 is CASSLETRREQYF. CDR3 sequence (DNA): TGCGCCAGCAGCTTGGAAACAAGGCGAGAGCAGTACTTC.

The rearrangement links TRBV5-1 to TRBJ2-3; D gene uncertain. Trimming removed 3 bases from V and 0 bases from J, with 17 bases in between. The CDR3 is 17 amino acids. Germline assignment: CDR1 SGHRS and CDR2 YFSETQ. CDR3 region: CASSWLEPHVSTDTQYF. DNA of the CDR3: TGCGCCAGCAGCTGGTTGGAGCCACACGTTAGCACAGATACGCAGTATTTT.

CDR3 sequence: CASSLAGQGFSPLHF. The DNA of the CDR3 is TGTGCCAGCAGTTTAGCCGGACAGGGTTTTTCACCCCTCCACTTT. This rearrangement joins TRBV12-3 or TRBV12-4 to TRBJ1-6; 8 positions match TRBD1. This CDR3 has 15 residues. The J segment lost 9 bases and the V segment lost 0 bases, leaving 4 bases of the junction unmatched.

This clonotype was counted many times. V usage is TRBV20-1 and J usage is TRBJ2-2, with TRBD1 matching over 7 bases. CDR1 and CDR2 from the germline V gene are DFQATT and SNEGSKA (reference sequence). The CDR3 has 15 residues. The ends lost 6 bases at V and 7 bases at J; junction bases unmatched: 14. The CDR3 here is CSARGSTGENGELFF. The CDR3 DNA is TGCAGTGCCCGAGGGAGCACAGGGGAGAACGGGGAGCTGTTTTTT.

This clonotype was seen a few times. The chain recombines TRBV10-3 with TRBJ1-2, with D hard to call. Germline V gene data show CDR1 as ENHRY and CDR2 as SYGVKD. The ends were cut back, 5 bases at V and 0 bases at J, with 16 bases in the middle. This CDR3 comprises 16 residues. CDR3 coding DNA: TGTGCCATCAGTACCATTGCAGAGGACCCTAACTATGGCTACACCTTC. Protein product: CAISTIAEDPNYGYTF.

This clonotype was observed a handful of times. The rearrangement joins TRBV6-1 to TRBJ2-4; the D call may be TRBD1 or TRBD2 (5 bases each). The V end lost 6 bases, the J end lost 1 base, and 25 bases lay between the germline ends. The CDR3 runs 19 residues. The germline V gene encodes CDR1 MNHNS and CDR2 SASEGT. Written as DNA, the CDR3 is TGTGCCAGCAGCCCATCGGCGGCAGGCTTTTGGGGGGCCAAAAACATTCAGTACTTC. Translation gives CASSPSAAGFWGAKNIQYF.

This clonotype has just a few counts. The chain combines TRBV12-3 or TRBV12-4 with TRBJ2-1, with a weak D call TRBD1 (5 bases). Trimming cost V 3 bases and J 5 bases, with 14 bases left between them. This CDR3 comprises 15 residues. The CDR3 loop reads CASSFGVAGNNEQFF. DNA of the CDR3: TGTGCCAGCAGTTTCGGTGTTGCAGGGAACAATGAGCAGTTCTTC.

In this sample, this clonotype turned up many times. The V and J genes are TRBV20-1 and TRBJ2-5; 11 nucleotides match TRBD2. CDR3 length: 15 amino acids. Trimming took 3 bases from V and 3 from J; bases not matched to a gene: 6. Germline CDR1 reads DFQATT; CDR2 reads SNEGSKA (reference sequence). CDR3 sequence reads: CSASPTSGTKETQYF. CDR3 coding DNA: TGCAGTGCTAGTCCGACTAGCGGGACTAAAGAGACCCAGTACTTC.